Presented here are 12 T cell receptor beta chains from one specimen sequenced in a study of OX40 agonist ivuxolimab in advanced cancers. The protocol was immunoSEQ multiplex PCR, while the TCRdb copy is restricted to in-frame clones and leaves out a portion. Among tens of thousands of clones, around 89% were seen once, and the ten largest hold 0.4% to 0.65%. Here the sequenced sample was CD4+ or CD8+ T cells sorted from blood, taken in a trial of the OX40 agonist ivuxolimab. The source is an adult with an advanced solid tumor such as melanoma, head and neck, liver or kidney cancer.

The gene calls are TRBV5-1 and TRBJ2-5; no firm D call. V shed 0 bases and J shed 2 bases, with 14 bases lying between them. This CDR3 is built from 16 residues. The germline V gene encodes CDR1 SGHRS and CDR2 YFSETQ. CDR3 amino acids: CASSLEGGRVQETQYF. The CDR3 DNA is TGCGCCAGCAGCTTGGAAGGCGGACGAGTACAAGAGACCCAGTACTTC. The full variable domain, rest sourced from reference TRBV5-1 and TRBJ2-5, is KAGVTQTPRYLIKTRGQQVTLSCSPISGHRSVSWYQQTPGQGLQFLFEYFSETQRNKGNFPGRFSGRQFSNSRSEMNVSTLELGDSALYLCASSLEGGRVQETQYFGPGTRLLVL.

This chain connects TRBV6-6 to TRBJ2-3; TRBD1 or TRBD2 may be the D gene (5 bases each). CDR3 length: 15 residues. Trimming pared 2 bases from V and 2 bases from J, leaving 11 bases between. In germline, CDR1 is MNHNY, CDR2 SVGAGI (reference sequence). The CDR3 region has the DNA TGTGCCAGCAGTTACAGGGGACGGTACACAGATACGCAGTATTTT. Translated: CASSYRGRYTDTQYF.

The chain couples TRBV11-3 to TRBJ2-2; no definite D call. This CDR3 comprises 15 residues. Germline loops: CDR1 SGHNT, CDR2 YENEEA. Trimming removed 4 bases at V and 0 bases at J, with 9 bases between. The chain's CDR3 is CASSSPGANTGELFF. CDR3 bases: TGTGCCAGCAGCTCCCCCGGAGCGAACACCGGGGAGCTGTTTTTT. The variable domain in full, with the rest retrieved from reference TRBV11-3 and TRBJ2-2, is EAGVVQSPRYKIIEKKQPVAFWCNPISGHNTLYWYLQNLGQGPELLIRYENEEAVDDSQLPKDRFSAERLKGVDSTLKIQPAELGDSAVYLCASSSPGANTGELFFGEGSRLTVL.

In this sample, this clone turned up once. V gene TRBV11-2 combines with J gene TRBJ2-7, with 8 positions matching TRBD2. The CDR3 runs 14 residues. J was trimmed by 6 bases and V by 1 base; bases with no gene match: 5. The germline gives CDR1 SGHAT, CDR2 FQNNGV. This chain's CDR3 is CASSLAAGGSEQYF. The CDR3 DNA sequence: TGTGCCAGCAGCTTAGCTGCGGGAGGTTCCGAGCAGTACTTC.

The chain is built from TRBV7-9 and TRBJ2-3; TRBD2 matches at 9 bases. The V and J ends lost 1 base and 5 bases, in that order; junction bases with no gene match: 7. CDR1 and CDR2 from the germline V gene are SEHNR and FQNEAQ (reference sequence). CDR3 length: 16 amino acids. CDR3 protein: CASSLEGLAIGDTQYF. CDR3 coding DNA: TGTGCCAGCAGCTTAGAGGGACTAGCTATAGGAGATACGCAGTATTTT.

The chain couples TRBV2 to TRBJ1-1; possible D gene TRBD1, 5 bases. Trimming left V 2 bases short and J 3 bases short, with 10 bases between. This CDR3 spans 14 amino acids. Germline lookup yields CDR1 SNHLY and CDR2 FYNNEI. The DNA of the CDR3 is TGTGCCAGCAGTGAAATAGGAGGGGACACTGAAGCTTTCTTT. Translated, it gives CASSEIGGDTEAFF. Full variable domain (rest looked up from reference TRBV2 and TRBJ1-1): EPEVTQTPSHQVTQMGQEVILRCVPISNHLYFYWYRQILGQKVEFLVSFYNNEISEKSEIFDDQFSVERPDGSNFTLKIRSTKLEDSAMYFCASSEIGGDTEAFFGQGTRLTVV.

The rearrangement uses TRBV18 and TRBJ2-5; D possibly corresponds to TRBD1 (5 bases). V was trimmed by 0 bases and J by 5 bases, leaving 7 bases between them. CDR1 KGHSH and CDR2 LQKENI come from the germline V gene. CDR3 length equals 13 residues. The CDR3 region is CASSPPGAETQYF. The CDR3 DNA is TGTGCCAGCTCACCACCAGGGGCCGAGACCCAGTACTTC.

The genes are TRBV11-3 and TRBJ1-1; D remains ambiguous. The CDR3 sequence is 11 residues long. The V and J ends lost 5 bases and 5 bases respectively, with 6 bases between them. Germline V gene lookup returns CDR1 SGHNT and CDR2 YENEEA. Here the CDR3 DNA reads TGTGCCAGCAGCGAGGTAACTGAAGCTTTCTTT. Protein: CASSEVTEAFF.

In its sample, this clone was seen a few times. This rearrangement joins TRBV2 to TRBJ2-3; 8 bases fit TRBD2. Germline CDR1 reads SNHLY; CDR2 reads FYNNEI. The V gene end was trimmed by 7 bases and the J gene end by 5 bases; junction bases not matched to a gene: 8. The CDR3 length is 14 residues. The CDR3 loop is CASNLGRAVDTQYF. Written as DNA, the CDR3 is TGTGCCAGCAACCTCGGGAGGGCCGTAGATACGCAGTATTTT.

This chain links TRBV19 with TRBJ1-1; no reliable D call. The germline V and J ends were trimmed by 0 bases and 1 base, with 6 bases remaining between them. This CDR3 has 14 amino acids. CDR1 is LNHDA and CDR2 is SQIVND in the germline V gene (reference sequence). The CDR3 DNA reads as TGTGCCAGTAGTATAGATCGGGGGAACACTGAAGCTTTCTTT. Amino acid sequence: CASSIDRGNTEAFF. Variable domain in full (rest from reference TRBV19 and TRBJ1-1): DGGITQSPKYLFRKEGQNVTLSCEQNLNHDAMYWYRQDPGQGLRLIYYSQIVNDFQKGDIAEGYSVSREKKESFPLTVTSAQKNPTAFYLCASSIDRGNTEAFFGQGTRLTVV.

The chain has TRBV28 and TRBJ2-5, with TRBD2 matching over 7 bases. Germline V gene lookup returns CDR1 MDHEN and CDR2 SYDVKM. There are 13 residues in the CDR3. V shed 5 bases and J 2 bases; nucleotides not matched to a gene: 2. The CDR3 loop reads CASSGGGQETQYF. CDR3 sequence (DNA): TGTGCCAGCAGTGGGGGGGGGCAAGAGACCCAGTACTTC. The entire variable domain, with the rest obtained from reference TRBV28 and TRBJ2-5, is as follows: DVKVTQSSRYLVKRTGEKVFLECVQDMDHENMFWYRQDPGLGLRLIYFSYDVKMKEKGDIPEGYSVSREKKERFSLILESASTNQTSMYLCASSGGGQETQYFGPGTRLLVL.

V is TRBV27 and J is TRBJ2-5; 7 bases match TRBD1. The CDR3 has 16 residues. The V gene's germline CDR1 is MNHEY and CDR2 SMNVEV (reference sequence). Trimming removed 3 bases from V and 4 bases from J; junction bases left unmatched: 11. For the CDR3, the DNA is TGTGCCAGCAGTTTGACAGGGCAGACGAGTGGAGAGACCCAGTACTTC. Amino acid sequence: CASSLTGQTSGETQYF.